These T cell receptor beta chains were read from a single sample in a study of beta chain features in type 1 diabetes. Here immunoSEQ multiplex PCR was the method, and the copy in TCRdb shows in-frame clones only, minus some. The table has 310,000 or so clones, around 9.7% seen once; the top ten hold roughly 1%. Sequenced input: central memory CD4+ T cells from blood. These receptors were taken from a man aged 30-40 years with type 1 diabetes. CDR3s include the opening cysteine and the closing phenylalanine or tryptophan. The D gene is left open where the match is weak. Clone sizes are given selectively: once, few, many, or a class where the clone is expanded.

TRBV2	NA	NA	TRBJ2-2	TGTGCCAGCAGTGTATTAGCAGGGGCCAACGCCGGGGAGCTGTTTTTT	CASSVLAGANAGELFF
TRBV7-2	TRBD1	NA	TRBJ1-1	TGTGCCAGCAGCTCCTTACCTGGACAGGGGGAAGCTTTCTTT	CASSSLPGQGEAFF
TRBV7-2	TRBD1	NA	TRBJ1-2	TGTGCCAGCAGCTTAGCGGGACAGGGACCTTATGGCTACACCTTC	CASSLAGQGPYGYTF
TRBV7-9	NA	NA	TRBJ1-2	TGTGCCAGCAGCTTTCGCGCTGGCTACACCTTC	CASSFRAGYTF
TRBV15	TRBD1	NA	TRBJ1-4	TGTGCCACCAGCGGAGGGGGCGCCGATGAAAAACTGTTTTTT	CATSGGGADEKLFF
TRBV7-9	NA	few	TRBJ1-2	TGTGCCAGCAGCTTAGTCGAGGGGGGCGGCGGCTACACCTTC	CASSLVEGGGGYTF
TRBV5-4	TRBD1	few	TRBJ1-1	TGTGCCAGCAGCACCCGGGACAGGGGTGCGGAAGCTTTCTTT	CASSTRDRGAEAFF
TRBV18	NA	NA	TRBJ2-1	TGTGCCAGCTCATCGAGACAGGCCAGTGAGCAGTTCTTC	CASSSRQASEQFF
TRBV9	NA	once	TRBJ2-7	TGTGCCAGCAGCGTAGATGGGAGATCCGACGAGCAGTACTTC	CASSVDGRSDEQYF
TRBV5-1	NA	NA	TRBJ1-4	TGCGCCAGCAGCGAAAGTTGGAAGAATGAAAAACTGTTTTTT	CASSESWKNEKLFF
TRBV7-2	TRBD2	NA	TRBJ2-1	TGTGCCAGCAGCTTAGCGGGCCGGGGGGGCGAGGAGCAGTTCTTC	CASSLAGRGGEEQFF
TRBV28	NA	many	TRBJ2-6	TGTGCCAGCAACTTAGCGACTGGGGCCAACGTCCTGACTTTC	CASNLATGANVLTF
TRBV7-8	TRBD2	NA	TRBJ2-1	TGTGCCAGCAGCTTTGGACTAGCGGGTAACTACAATGAGCAGTTCTTC	CASSFGLAGNYNEQFF
TRBV7-6	NA	few	TRBJ2-3	TGTGCCAGCAGCCTCGGAGGACAACCCACAGATACGCAGTATTTT	CASSLGGQPTDTQYF
TRBV9	NA	many	TRBJ2-2	TGTGCCAGCAGCGTAGAGGGGACTCCCACCGGGGAGCTGTTTTTT	CASSVEGTPTGELFF
TRBV11-3	NA	NA	TRBJ2-5	TGTGCCAGCAGCTTGAGGGAAGAAGAGACCCAGTACTTC	CASSLREEETQYF
TRBV19	NA	few	TRBJ2-1	TGTGCCAGTAGCGATAACCGGGACCCAAAAGTGGAGCAGTTCTTC	CASSDNRDPKVEQFF
TRBV30	NA	few	TRBJ1-1	TGTGCCTGGAGGGAGTCCACGGAAGCTTTCTTT	CAWRESTEAFF
TRBV2	NA	NA	TRBJ2-3	TGTGCCAGCAGACCGTCACTTGTCGCTGCGCAGTATTTT	CASRPSLVAAQYF
TRBV7-9	NA	few	TRBJ2-6	TGTGCCAGCAGCCCCATGACTAGCTCTGGGGCCAACGTCCTGACTTTC	CASSPMTSSGANVLTF
TRBV5-1	NA	NA	TRBJ1-1	TGCGCCAGCAGCCAGACAGGCATTTTTGACGAAGCTTTCTTT	CASSQTGIFDEAFF
TRBV2	NA	few	TRBJ1-4	TGTGCCAGCAGGCTCATGATAACTAATGAAAAACTGTTTTTT	CASRLMITNEKLFF
TRBV6-4	NA	NA	TRBJ2-1	TGTGCCAGCGGCCCGACCGTCCAGGGGGGTGAGCAGTTCTTC	CASGPTVQGGEQFF
TRBV30	TRBD1	NA	TRBJ1-1	TGTGCCTGGAGGTGGGACAGGGGTTACACTGAAGCTTTCTTT	CAWRWDRGYTEAFF
TRBV9	NA	NA	TRBJ2-3	TGTGCCAGCAGCGTAGGTGGAGCAGCTAGGGATACGCAGTATTTT	CASSVGGAARDTQYF
TRBV6-1	NA	NA	TRBJ1-1	TGTGCCAGCAGTCCGGTGGAGGGGACGAACACTGAAGCTTTCTTT	CASSPVEGTNTEAFF
TRBV30	NA	few	TRBJ1-2	TGTGCCTGGAGTTCAGGGGACTATGGCTACACCTTC	CAWSSGDYGYTF
TRBV25-1	NA	NA	TRBJ2-7	TGTGCCAGCAGTCGGGCAGGAACTACCGAGCAGTACTTC	CASSRAGTTEQYF
TRBV5-1	TRBD2	NA	TRBJ2-1	TGCGCCAGCAGCTTGGTCCCTAGCGGGGGTAACAATGAGCAGTTCTTC	CASSLVPSGGNNEQFF
TRBV9	NA	NA	TRBJ2-1	TGTGCCAGCAGCCTCGGACCCTCTGGGGAGCAGTTCTTC	CASSLGPSGEQFF
TRBV7-2	NA	few	TRBJ2-5	TGTGCCAGCAGACAGGGCGAGACCCAGTACTTC	CASRQGETQYF
TRBV4-3	TRBD2	few	TRBJ2-5	TGCGCCAGCAGCCAATGGGCCGGGGGGGCGGAGACCCAGTACTTC	CASSQWAGGAETQYF
TRBV9	NA	NA	TRBJ2-5	TGTGCCAGCAGCCTGCTAGGGGATTTGGAGACCCAGTACTTC	CASSLLGDLETQYF